These 30 T cell receptor beta chains originate from one sample sequenced in a study of OX40 agonist ivuxolimab in advanced cancers. Data came from immunoSEQ multiplex PCR; TCRdb stores just in-frame clones and leaves some out. The sample carries around 76,000 clones, about 89% recorded once. The material sequenced was CD4+ or CD8+ T cells sorted from blood, taken in a trial of the OX40 agonist ivuxolimab. Receptors were obtained from an adult with an advanced solid tumor such as melanoma, head and neck, liver or kidney cancer.

The chain couples TRBV7-3 to TRBJ2-7; D is ambiguous. V was trimmed by 3 bases and J by 12 bases, leaving 3 bases between them. The CDR3 runs to 8 residues. Germline V lookup: CDR1 SGHTA, CDR2 FQGTGA. The CDR3 loop is CASSFRYF. The CDR3 DNA follows: TGTGCCAGCAGCTTCCGGTACTTC.

The chain uses TRBV6-1 and TRBJ2-2; D not certain. V was clipped by 1 base and J by 3 bases, with 9 bases between them. This CDR3 has 15 residues. Germline-derived CDR1 and CDR2 are MNHNS and SASEGT. CDR3 region: CASSEELTYTGELFF. CDR3 in DNA: TGTGCCAGCAGTGAAGAATTGACCTACACCGGGGAGCTGTTTTTT.

CDR3 DNA: TGTGCCAGCAAAGTAGGGTTGAACACTGAAGCTTTCTTT. This codes for CASKVGLNTEAFF. The rearrangement uses TRBV5-4 and TRBJ1-1; D not resolved. V dropped 6 bases and J dropped 0 bases, with 9 bases sitting between them. In germline, CDR1 is SGHNT, CDR2 YYREEE (reference sequence). CDR3 length: 13 amino acids.

This clone was detected only once. The chain combines TRBV19 with TRBJ2-7, with 7 bases lining up with TRBD1. This CDR3 has 13 residues. Unmatched junction bases numbered 7, after V lost 7 bases and J lost 4 bases. Germline CDR1 is LNHDA and CDR2 is SQIVND (reference sequence). In nucleotides, the CDR3 is TGTGCCAGTACCGCCGGGACAGCATACGAGCAGTACTTC. Its translation is CASTAGTAYEQYF.

For the CDR3, the DNA is TGTGCCAGCAGCTCCCGGGACAGGTTACACTATGGCTACACCTTC. It yields the protein CASSSRDRLHYGYTF. The chain has TRBV5-4 and TRBJ1-2, with TRBD1 identical over 8 bases. The CDR3 runs 15 residues. The V segment lost 3 bases and the J segment 3 bases; nucleotides outside the gene matches: 7. Germline CDR1 and CDR2: SGHNT and YYREEE (reference sequence).

V usage is TRBV11-2 and J usage is TRBJ1-6; 9 bases match TRBD1. This CDR3 comprises 15 residues. CDR1 is SGHAT and CDR2 is FQNNGV in the germline V gene. Trimming took 5 bases from V and 5 from J; bases not matched to a gene: 4. The CDR3 spells CASSPGDRDNSPLHF. The CDR3 region has the DNA TGTGCCAGCAGCCCCGGGGACAGGGATAATTCACCCCTCCACTTT.

The gene calls are TRBV11-2 and TRBJ2-3; 10 nucleotides line up with TRBD1. This CDR3 has 18 amino acids. J was trimmed by 2 bases and V by 7 bases; bases with no gene match: 15. Germline V CDR1 and CDR2: SGHAT, FQNNGV. As DNA, the CDR3 is TGTGCCAGCAACCCCGGGGACAGGGGCCTACCCCTCACAGATACGCAGTATTTT. This encodes CASNPGDRGLPLTDTQYF. The full variable domain, rest sourced from reference TRBV11-2 and TRBJ2-3, is EAGVAQSPRYKIIEKRQSVAFWCNPISGHATLYWYQQILGQGPKLLIQFQNNGVVDDSQLPKDRFSAERLKGVDSTLKIQPAKLEDSAVYLCASNPGDRGLPLTDTQYFGPGTRLTVL.

The sample holds one count of this clone. V gene TRBV11-3 combines with J gene TRBJ2-1; the match to TRBD1 covers 10 bases. The germline CDR1 and CDR2 sequences are SGHNT and YENEEA. V lost 1 base, J lost 0 bases, and 0 bases stayed unmatched. This CDR3 is built from 16 residues. CDR3 DNA: TGTGCCAGCAGCTTAGGGACAGGGGGCTCCTACAATGAGCAGTTCTTC. Translating it yields CASSLGTGGSYNEQFF.

This clone was counted only a few times. DNA for the CDR3: TGTGCCAGCAGTGAACGGACTAGCGGGAGCCATCCCTACGAGCAGTACTTC. This encodes CASSERTSGSHPYEQYF. The V and J genes are TRBV6-1 and TRBJ2-7; 13 positions match TRBD2. The CDR3 runs to 17 residues. Germline CDR1 is MNHNS and CDR2 is SASEGT. J lost 2 bases, V lost 2 bases, and 6 bases had no gene match.

J is TRBJ1-5 and V is TRBV2; TRBD1 agrees at 9 bases. The germline V gene has CDR1 SNHLY and CDR2 FYNNEI. The CDR3 has 14 amino acids. Trimming removed 4 bases from V and 6 bases from J; junction bases left unmatched: 4. CDR3 region: CASSGTGVGQPQHF. The CDR3 nucleotides are TGTGCCAGCAGTGGGACAGGGGTGGGTCAGCCCCAGCATTTT.

The chain has TRBV7-6 and TRBJ2-1; D gene unclear. The germline V gene encodes CDR1 SGHVS and CDR2 FNYEAQ. The CDR3 extends over 15 amino acids. The germline V and J ends were trimmed by 5 bases and 6 bases, with 17 bases remaining between them. CDR3 in amino acids: CASSPLAVPGNEQFF. DNA for the CDR3: TGTGCCAGCAGCCCACTGGCGGTGCCGGGCAATGAGCAGTTCTTC.

The chain combines TRBV5-4 with TRBJ1-1; TRBD1 aligns across 8 bases. The germline CDR1 and CDR2 sequences are SGHNT and YYREEE (reference sequence). V was pared by 2 bases and J by 4 bases, with 1 base of the junction left unmatched. This CDR3 is built from 13 residues. CDR3 protein: CASSLQGGTEAFF. The CDR3 DNA is TGTGCCAGCAGCTTACAGGGGGGCACTGAAGCTTTCTTT.

This clone has just one count. The chain combines TRBV5-1 with TRBJ2-5; D is uncertain. Gene TRBJ2-7 matches the end of the DNA better, so the J call may be wrong. Germline CDR1 and CDR2: SGHRS and YFSETQ. This CDR3 is built from 13 residues. CDR3 sequence: CASSLRIGYEQYF. The CDR3 DNA reads as TGCGCCAGCTCTCTCCGAATCGGCTACGAGCAGTACTTC.

This clone ranks as medium-sized. The V call is TRBV7-9, the J call TRBJ2-4, with D unclear. CDR1 SEHNR and CDR2 FQNEAQ come from the germline V gene (reference sequence). V dropped 5 bases and J dropped 8 bases, with 7 bases sitting between them. This CDR3 has 11 residues. The CDR3 loop reads CASSNGDIQYF. The DNA of the CDR3 is TGTGCCAGCAGCAATGGCGACATTCAGTACTTC.

This chain connects TRBV28 to TRBJ2-1; D not resolved. The V end lost 6 bases, the J end lost 0 bases, and 9 bases lay between the germline ends. CDR3 length: 14 residues. The germline V gene encodes CDR1 MDHEN and CDR2 SYDVKM. The CDR3 DNA is TGTGCCAGCAGACTTGACAACTCCTACAATGAGCAGTTCTTC. Translation gives CASRLDNSYNEQFF.

This clone was counted a single time. This sequence joins TRBV2 and TRBJ1-2, with 7 bases lining up with TRBD1. Trimming cost V 8 bases and J 3 bases; bases outside gene matches: 9. CDR3 length: 14 residues. CDR1 and CDR2 (germline): SNHLY, FYNNEI. For the CDR3, the DNA is TGTGCCAGCGGAGGGGGGGGACAGTACTATGGCTACACCTTC. Translation: CASGGGGQYYGYTF.

This chain connects TRBV7-2 to TRBJ2-7; no clear D gene. The length of the CDR3 is 14 residues. The germline V and J ends were trimmed by 2 bases and 5 bases, with 13 bases remaining between them. The germline V gene encodes CDR1 SGHTA and CDR2 FQGNSA. The CDR3 sequence: CASSLSDLPHEQYF. CDR3 bases: TGTGCCAGCAGCTTAAGTGACCTACCCCACGAGCAGTACTTC.

The J gene is TRBJ1-4, the V gene TRBV7-8; tentative D call: TRBD1 (5 bases). V gave up 4 bases and J gave up 3 bases, with 15 bases separating them. Germline CDR1 and CDR2: SGHVS and FQNEAQ. This CDR3 comprises 16 residues. CDR3 protein: CASSSTTGQSNEKLFF. The CDR3, as DNA: TGTGCCAGCAGCTCTACCACCGGACAATCTAATGAAAAACTGTTTTTT.

This clone was picked up many times. The chain carries TRBV4-1 and TRBJ2-5; 15 nucleotides line up with TRBD2. Looked up from germline, CDR1 is MGHRA and CDR2 is YSYEKL. The CDR3 consists of 19 residues. V dropped 3 bases and J dropped 0; count of bases not matched to a gene: 8. Here the CDR3 DNA reads TGCGCCAGCAGCCACCCCGGACTAGCGGGAGGGCCTAACCAAGAGACCCAGTACTTC. Its protein is CASSHPGLAGGPNQETQYF.

The chain links TRBV29-1 to TRBJ2-7, with 13 bases aligning to TRBD2. There are 14 residues in the CDR3. Trimming cost V 3 bases and J 9 bases; bases outside gene matches: 8. Germline CDR1 is SQVTM and CDR2 is ANQGSEA. DNA of the CDR3: TGCAGCGTTGATCTAACTAGCGGGAGGGTCGGGCAGTACTTC. It translates to CSVDLTSGRVGQYF.

The chain combines TRBV4-1 with TRBJ2-7, with no clear D. V was clipped by 4 bases and J by 5 bases, with 9 bases between them. CDR1 is MGHRA, CDR2 YSYEKL, per germline. CDR3 length: 12 amino acids. CDR3 bases: TGCGCCAGCAGCCTCTCGGCCCACGAGCAGTACTTC. Translating gives CASSLSAHEQYF.

Regarding this clone: The same CDR3 can be traced to other DNA sequences in this sample. The CDR3 protein is CASSLGAGELFF. The CDR3 region has the DNA TGTGCCAGCAGCTTGGGGGCCGGGGAGCTGTTTTTT. The V and J genes are TRBV7-2 and TRBJ2-2, with D perhaps assigned TRBD1 or TRBD2 (5 bases each). The V end lost 3 bases, the J end lost 6 bases, and 5 bases lay between the germline ends. This CDR3 region has 12 residues. The germline V gene has CDR1 SGHTA and CDR2 FQGNSA.

This clone was seen only once. The J gene is TRBJ1-2, the V gene TRBV19, with D hard to call. The CDR3 has 13 residues. Trimming removed 1 base at V and 7 bases at J, with 10 bases between. The germline CDR1 and CDR2 sequences are LNHDA and SQIVND (reference sequence). In DNA form, the CDR3 reads TGTGCCAGTAGTATAGGGGAGGCGAGTGGCTACACCTTC. This gives the protein CASSIGEASGYTF.

The chain is built from TRBV27 and TRBJ2-7, with 12 positions matching TRBD2. Germline V lookup: CDR1 MNHEY, CDR2 SMNVEV (reference sequence). This CDR3 has 16 amino acids. V was clipped by 4 bases and J by 1 base; unmatched bases: 5. CDR3 region: CASSSRTSGISYEQYF. CDR3 sequence (DNA): TGTGCCAGCAGTTCCCGGACTAGCGGGATTTCCTACGAGCAGTACTTC.

CDR3 in DNA: TGTGCCAGCAGTGACTGGACAGAAGGGCAGCCCCAGCATTTT. Residues: CASSDWTEGQPQHF. This chain uses TRBV2 with TRBJ1-5; TRBD1 might be the D (6 bases). Trimming left V 3 bases short and J 7 bases short, with 13 bases between. Germline values: CDR1 SNHLY, CDR2 FYNNEI. The CDR3 contains 14 residues. Together with reference TRBV2 and TRBJ1-5, the CDR3 gives the full variable domain: EPEVTQTPSHQVTQMGQEVILRCVPISNHLYFYWYRQILGQKVEFLVSFYNNEISEKSEIFDDQFSVERPDGSNFTLKIRSTKLEDSAMYFCASSDWTEGQPQHFGDGTRLSIL.

The J gene is TRBJ2-3, the V gene TRBV19, with D unclear. Germline loops: CDR1 LNHDA, CDR2 SQIVND (reference sequence). The CDR3 loop spans 14 amino acids. Trimming took 5 bases from V and 1 from J, leaving 10 bases between them. Written as DNA, the CDR3 is TGTGCCAGTAGTCCTCACGGCCGCACAGATACGCAGTATTTT. This sequence encodes CASSPHGRTDTQYF. The complete variable domain, with remaining parts taken from reference TRBV19 and TRBJ2-3, reads DGGITQSPKYLFRKEGQNVTLSCEQNLNHDAMYWYRQDPGQGLRLIYYSQIVNDFQKGDIAEGYSVSREKKESFPLTVTSAQKNPTAFYLCASSPHGRTDTQYFGPGTRLTVL.

The rearrangement uses TRBV6-6 and TRBJ1-3; a weak D match, TRBD1 (5 bases). Trimming removed 2 bases from V and 0 bases from J, with 8 bases in between. This CDR3 spans 15 amino acids. The V gene's germline CDR1 is MNHNY and CDR2 SVGAGI (reference sequence). Here the CDR3 DNA reads TGTGCCAGCAGTTACGGGGGGAGCTCTGGAAACACCATATATTTT. Protein product: CASSYGGSSGNTIYF.

The chain uses TRBV11-2 and TRBJ1-6; D is undetermined. This CDR3 has 13 residues. Looked up from germline, CDR1 is SGHAT and CDR2 is FQNNGV. V lost 0 bases, J lost 5 bases, and 2 bases lay in between. The CDR3 loop is CASSLENNSPLHF. CDR3 coding DNA: TGTGCCAGCAGCTTAGAAAATAATTCACCCCTCCACTTT.

The chain combines TRBV7-3 with TRBJ2-2; a weak D match, TRBD1 (5 bases). The V gene's germline CDR1 is SGHTA and CDR2 FQGTGA. V lost 5 bases to trimming and J lost 1 base, with 5 bases between them. This CDR3 spans 13 amino acids. As DNA, the CDR3 is TGTGCCAGCAGCGGACAGAACACCGGGGAGCTGTTTTTT. Amino acid sequence: CASSGQNTGELFF. The full variable domain, rest sourced from reference TRBV7-3 and TRBJ2-2, is GAGVSQTPSNKVTEKGKYVELRCDPISGHTALYWYRQSLGQGPEFLIYFQGTGAADDSGLPNDRFFAVRPEGSVSTLKIQRTERGDSAVYLCASSGQNTGELFFGEGSRLTVL.

This chain links TRBV6-1 with TRBJ2-7; the match to TRBD2 covers 8 bases. CDR1 and CDR2 from the germline V gene are MNHNS and SASEGT. V lost 8 bases to trimming and J lost 2 bases; unmatched junction nucleotides: 5. The length of the CDR3 is 13 residues. The DNA of the CDR3 is TGTGCCAGCGGGGCGGGAGGCACCTACGAGCAGTACTTC. This gives the protein CASGAGGTYEQYF.